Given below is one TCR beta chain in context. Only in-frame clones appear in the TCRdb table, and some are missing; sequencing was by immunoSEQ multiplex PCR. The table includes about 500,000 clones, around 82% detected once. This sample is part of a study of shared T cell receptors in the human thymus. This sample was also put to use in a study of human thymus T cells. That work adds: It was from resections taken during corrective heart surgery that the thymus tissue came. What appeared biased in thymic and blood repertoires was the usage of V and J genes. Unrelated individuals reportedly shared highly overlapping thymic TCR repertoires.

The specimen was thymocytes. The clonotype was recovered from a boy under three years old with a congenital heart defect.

The CDR3 loop is CASSLENHGNTGELFF. In DNA form, the CDR3 reads TGTGCCAGCAGCTTAGAGAACCACGGGAACACCGGGGAGCTGTTTTTT. The J gene is TRBJ2-2, the V gene TRBV7-2, with no clear D. Germline-derived CDR1 and CDR2 are SGHTA and FQGNSA. This CDR3 region has 16 residues. Trimming pared 1 base from V and 1 base from J, leaving 10 bases between.